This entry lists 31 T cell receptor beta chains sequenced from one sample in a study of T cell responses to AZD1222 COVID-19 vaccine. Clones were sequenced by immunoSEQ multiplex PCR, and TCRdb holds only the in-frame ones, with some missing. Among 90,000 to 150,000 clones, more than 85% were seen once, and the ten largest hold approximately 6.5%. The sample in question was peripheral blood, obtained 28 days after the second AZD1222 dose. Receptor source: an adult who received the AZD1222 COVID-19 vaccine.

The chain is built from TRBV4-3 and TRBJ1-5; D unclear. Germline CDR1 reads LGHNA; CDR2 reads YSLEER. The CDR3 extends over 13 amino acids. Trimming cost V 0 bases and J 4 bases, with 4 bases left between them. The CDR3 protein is CASSQERNQPQHF. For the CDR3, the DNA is TGCGCCAGCAGCCAAGAGCGAAATCAGCCCCAGCATTTT.

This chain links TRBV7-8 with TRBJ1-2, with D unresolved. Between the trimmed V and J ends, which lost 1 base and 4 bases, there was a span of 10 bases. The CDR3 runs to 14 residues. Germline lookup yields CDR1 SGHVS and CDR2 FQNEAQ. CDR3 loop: CASSLGGPPYGYTF. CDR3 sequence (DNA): TGTGCCAGCAGCTTAGGAGGGCCCCCCTATGGCTACACCTTC. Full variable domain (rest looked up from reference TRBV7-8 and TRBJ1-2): GAGVSQSPRYKVAKRGQDVALRCDPISGHVSLFWYQQALGQGPEFLTYFQNEAQLDKSGLPSDRFFAERPEGSVSTLKIQRTQQEDSAVYLCASSLGGPPYGYTFGSGTRLTVV.

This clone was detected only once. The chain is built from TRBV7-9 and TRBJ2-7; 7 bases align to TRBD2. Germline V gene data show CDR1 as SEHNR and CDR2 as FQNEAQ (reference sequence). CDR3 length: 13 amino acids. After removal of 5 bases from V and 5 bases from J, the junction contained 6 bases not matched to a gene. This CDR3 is CASSPVGGNEQYF. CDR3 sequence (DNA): TGTGCCAGCAGCCCCGTCGGGGGGAACGAGCAGTACTTC.

The CDR3 region is CASSAEAWASYEQYF. For the CDR3, the DNA is TGTGCCAGCAGTGCTGAAGCATGGGCCTCCTACGAGCAGTACTTC. V usage is TRBV27 and J usage is TRBJ2-7; D ambiguous. Trimming cost V 5 bases and J 0 bases, with 14 bases left between them. This CDR3 is 15 amino acids long. Germline CDR1 is MNHEY and CDR2 is SMNVEV (reference sequence).

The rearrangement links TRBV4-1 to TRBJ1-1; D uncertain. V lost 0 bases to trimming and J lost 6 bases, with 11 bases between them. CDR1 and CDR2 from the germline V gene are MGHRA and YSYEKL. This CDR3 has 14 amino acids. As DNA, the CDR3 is TGCGCCAGCAGCCAAGAACAGTATTACGCTGAAGCTTTCTTT. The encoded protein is CASSQEQYYAEAFF.

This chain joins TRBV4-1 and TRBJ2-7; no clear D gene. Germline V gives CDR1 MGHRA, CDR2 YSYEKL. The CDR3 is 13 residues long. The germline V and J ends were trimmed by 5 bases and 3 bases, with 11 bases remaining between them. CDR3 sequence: CASSNTLFYEQYF. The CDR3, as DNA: TGCGCCAGCAGCAATACACTTTTCTACGAGCAGTACTTC.

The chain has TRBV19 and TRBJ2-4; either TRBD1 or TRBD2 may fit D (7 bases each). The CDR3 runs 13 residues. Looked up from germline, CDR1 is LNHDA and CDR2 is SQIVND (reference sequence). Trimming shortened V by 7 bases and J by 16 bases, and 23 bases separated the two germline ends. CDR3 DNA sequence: TGTGCCAGTACCGCTCCAGGGGGGGGATTATACTACTTC. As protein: CASTAPGGGLYYF.

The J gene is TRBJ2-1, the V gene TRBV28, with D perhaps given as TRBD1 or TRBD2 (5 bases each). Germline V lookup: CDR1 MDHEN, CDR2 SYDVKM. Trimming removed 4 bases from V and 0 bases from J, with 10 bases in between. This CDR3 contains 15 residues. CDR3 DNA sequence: TGTGCCAGCAGTTCCACCGGGACCTCCTACAATGAGCAGTTCTTC. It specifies CASSSTGTSYNEQFF.

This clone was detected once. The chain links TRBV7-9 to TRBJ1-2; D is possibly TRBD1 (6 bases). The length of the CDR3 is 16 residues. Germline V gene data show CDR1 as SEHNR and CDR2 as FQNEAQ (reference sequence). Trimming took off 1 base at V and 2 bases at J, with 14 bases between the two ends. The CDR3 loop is CASSLGYDRQNYGYTF. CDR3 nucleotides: TGTGCCAGCAGCTTAGGGTACGACAGGCAGAACTATGGCTACACCTTC.

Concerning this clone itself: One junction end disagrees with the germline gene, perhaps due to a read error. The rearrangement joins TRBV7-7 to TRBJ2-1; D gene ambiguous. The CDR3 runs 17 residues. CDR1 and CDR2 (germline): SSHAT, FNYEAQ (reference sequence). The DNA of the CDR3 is TGTGCTAGCAGCATGGTTCCCTTCTCGAGCTCCTACAATGAGCAGTTCTTC. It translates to CASSMVPFSSSYNEQFF.

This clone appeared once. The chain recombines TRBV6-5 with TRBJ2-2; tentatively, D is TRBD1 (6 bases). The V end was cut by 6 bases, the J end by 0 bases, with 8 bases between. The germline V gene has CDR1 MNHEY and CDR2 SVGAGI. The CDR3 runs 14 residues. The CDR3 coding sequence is TGTGCCAGCAGACAGGGAGCGAACACCGGGGAGCTGTTTTTT. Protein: CASRQGANTGELFF.

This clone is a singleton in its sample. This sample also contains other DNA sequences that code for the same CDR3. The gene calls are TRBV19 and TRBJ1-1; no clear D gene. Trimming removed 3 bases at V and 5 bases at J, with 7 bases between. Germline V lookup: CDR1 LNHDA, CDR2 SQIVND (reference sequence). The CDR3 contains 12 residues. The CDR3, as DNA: TGTGCCAGTAGTATCGGGAGTACTGAAGCTTTCTTT. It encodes CASSIGSTEAFF.

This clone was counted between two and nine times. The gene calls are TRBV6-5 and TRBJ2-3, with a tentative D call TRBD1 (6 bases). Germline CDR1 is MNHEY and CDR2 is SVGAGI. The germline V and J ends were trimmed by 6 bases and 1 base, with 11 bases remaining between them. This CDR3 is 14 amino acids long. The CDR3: CASRLQGGTDTQYF. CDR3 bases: TGTGCCAGCAGATTACAGGGTGGCACAGATACGCAGTATTTT.

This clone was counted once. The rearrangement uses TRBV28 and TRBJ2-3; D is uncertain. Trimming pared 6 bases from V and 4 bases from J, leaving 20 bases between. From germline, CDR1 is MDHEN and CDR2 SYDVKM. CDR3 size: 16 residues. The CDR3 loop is CASRPPDGVNADTQYF. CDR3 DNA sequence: TGTGCCAGCAGACCCCCAGATGGGGTGAACGCAGATACGCAGTATTTT. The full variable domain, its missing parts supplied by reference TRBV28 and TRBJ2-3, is DVKVTQSSRYLVKRTGEKVFLECVQDMDHENMFWYRQDPGLGLRLIYFSYDVKMKEKGDIPEGYSVSREKKERFSLILESASTNQTSMYLCASRPPDGVNADTQYFGPGTRLTVL.

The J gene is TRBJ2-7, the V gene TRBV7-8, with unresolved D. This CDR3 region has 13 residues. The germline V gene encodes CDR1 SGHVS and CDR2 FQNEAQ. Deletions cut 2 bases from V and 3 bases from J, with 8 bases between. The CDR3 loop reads CASSLRPNYEQYF. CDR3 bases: TGTGCCAGCAGCTTACGACCGAACTACGAGCAGTACTTC.

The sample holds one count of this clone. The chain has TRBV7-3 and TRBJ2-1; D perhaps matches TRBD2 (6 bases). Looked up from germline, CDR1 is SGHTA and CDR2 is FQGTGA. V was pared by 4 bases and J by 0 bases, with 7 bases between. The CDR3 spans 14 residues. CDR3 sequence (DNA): TGTGCCAGCAGCTCGGGGGACTCCTACAATGAGCAGTTCTTC. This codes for CASSSGDSYNEQFF.

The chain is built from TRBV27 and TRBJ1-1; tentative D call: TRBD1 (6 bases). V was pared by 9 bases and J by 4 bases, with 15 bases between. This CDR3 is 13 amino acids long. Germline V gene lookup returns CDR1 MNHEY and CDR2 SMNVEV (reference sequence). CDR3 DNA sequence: TGTGCCAGTGAGGACAGCAGAGTCACTGAAGCTTTCTTT. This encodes CASEDSRVTEAFF.

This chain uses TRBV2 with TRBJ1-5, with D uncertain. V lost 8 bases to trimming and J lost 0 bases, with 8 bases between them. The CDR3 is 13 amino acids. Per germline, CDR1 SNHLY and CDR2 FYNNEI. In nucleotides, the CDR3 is TGTGCCAGCGAGGAAGATAGCAATCAGCCCCAGCATTTT. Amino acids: CASEEDSNQPQHF. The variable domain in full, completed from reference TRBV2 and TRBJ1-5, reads EPEVTQTPSHQVTQMGQEVILRCVPISNHLYFYWYRQILGQKVEFLVSFYNNEISEKSEIFDDQFSVERPDGSNFTLKIRSTKLEDSAMYFCASEEDSNQPQHFGDGTRLSIL.

The CDR3 loop reads CASAQAGAAINQPQHF. The DNA of the CDR3 is TGTGCCAGCGCCCAAGCCGGGGCAGCTATTAATCAGCCCCAGCATTTT. The chain links TRBV6-6 to TRBJ1-5, with D perhaps TRBD1 (5 bases). The germline gives CDR1 MNHNY, CDR2 SVGAGI (reference sequence). The V end lost 8 bases, the J end lost 4 bases, and 21 bases lay between the germline ends. This CDR3 has 16 amino acids.

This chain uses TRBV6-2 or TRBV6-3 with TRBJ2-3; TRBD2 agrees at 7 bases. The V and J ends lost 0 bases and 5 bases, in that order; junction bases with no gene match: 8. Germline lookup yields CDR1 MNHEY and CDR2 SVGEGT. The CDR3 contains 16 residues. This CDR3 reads CASSYSLAERLDTQYF. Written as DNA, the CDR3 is TGTGCCAGCAGTTACTCGCTAGCGGAGAGGCTAGATACGCAGTATTTT.

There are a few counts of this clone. The CDR3 nucleotides are TGTGCCAGTAGTATAATACCGGGACAGGGTCGCCCTGAAGCTTTCTTT. As protein: CASSIIPGQGRPEAFF. The chain joins TRBV19 to TRBJ1-1, with 9 bases aligning to TRBD1. This CDR3 is 16 amino acids long. Trimming took 2 bases from V and 6 from J; bases not matched to a gene: 10. CDR1 LNHDA and CDR2 SQIVND come from the germline V gene (reference sequence).

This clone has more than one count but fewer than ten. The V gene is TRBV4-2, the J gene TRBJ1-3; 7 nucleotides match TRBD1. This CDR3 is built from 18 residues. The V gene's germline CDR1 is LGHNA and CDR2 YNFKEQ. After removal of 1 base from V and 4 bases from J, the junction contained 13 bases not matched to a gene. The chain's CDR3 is CASSQGPGGLRDGNTIYF. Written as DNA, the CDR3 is TGTGCCAGCAGCCAAGGTCCAGGGGGATTAAGGGACGGAAACACCATATATTTT.

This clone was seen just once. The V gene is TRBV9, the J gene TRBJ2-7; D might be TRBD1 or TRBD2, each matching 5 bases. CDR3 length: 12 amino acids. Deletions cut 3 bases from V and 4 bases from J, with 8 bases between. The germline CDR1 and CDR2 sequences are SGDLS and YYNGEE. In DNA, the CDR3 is TGTGCCAGCAGCGGGGACGGTTACGAGCAGTACTTC. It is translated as CASSGDGYEQYF.

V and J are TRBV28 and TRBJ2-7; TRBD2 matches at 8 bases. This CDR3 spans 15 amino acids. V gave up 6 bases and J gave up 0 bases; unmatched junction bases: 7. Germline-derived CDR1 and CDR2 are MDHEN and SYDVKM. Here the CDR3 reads CASSNLSGSSYEQYF. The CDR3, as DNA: TGTGCCAGCAGCAATTTAAGCGGGAGCTCCTACGAGCAGTACTTC. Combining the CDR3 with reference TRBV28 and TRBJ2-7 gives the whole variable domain DVKVTQSSRYLVKRTGEKVFLECVQDMDHENMFWYRQDPGLGLRLIYFSYDVKMKEKGDIPEGYSVSREKKERFSLILESASTNQTSMYLCASSNLSGSSYEQYFGPGTRLTVT.

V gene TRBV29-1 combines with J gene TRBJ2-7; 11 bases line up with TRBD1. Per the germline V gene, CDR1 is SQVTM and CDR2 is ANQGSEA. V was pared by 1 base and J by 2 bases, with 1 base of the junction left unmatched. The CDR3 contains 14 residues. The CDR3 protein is CSVEGTGGTYEQYF. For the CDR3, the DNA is TGCAGCGTTGAAGGGACAGGGGGCACCTACGAGCAGTACTTC.

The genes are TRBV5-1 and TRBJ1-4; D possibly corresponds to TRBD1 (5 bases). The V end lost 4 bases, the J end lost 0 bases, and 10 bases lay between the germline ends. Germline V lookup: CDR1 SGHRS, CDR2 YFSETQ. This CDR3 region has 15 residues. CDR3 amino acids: CASSPRTPTNEKLFF. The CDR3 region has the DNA TGCGCCAGCAGCCCCAGGACACCAACTAATGAAAAACTGTTTTTT.

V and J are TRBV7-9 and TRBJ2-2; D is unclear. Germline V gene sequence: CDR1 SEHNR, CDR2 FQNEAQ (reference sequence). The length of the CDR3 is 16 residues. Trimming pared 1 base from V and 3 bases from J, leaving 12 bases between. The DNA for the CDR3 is TGTGCCAGCAGCTTAGATGTCAGGCCCCACACCGGGGAGCTGTTTTTT. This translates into CASSLDVRPHTGELFF.

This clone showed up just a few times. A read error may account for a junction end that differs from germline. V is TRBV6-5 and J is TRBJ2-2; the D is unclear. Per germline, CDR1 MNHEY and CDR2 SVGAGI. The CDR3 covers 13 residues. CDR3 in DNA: TGTGCCAGCAGCGACAAGAACCCCGGGGAGCTGTTTTTT. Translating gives CASSDKNPGELFF.

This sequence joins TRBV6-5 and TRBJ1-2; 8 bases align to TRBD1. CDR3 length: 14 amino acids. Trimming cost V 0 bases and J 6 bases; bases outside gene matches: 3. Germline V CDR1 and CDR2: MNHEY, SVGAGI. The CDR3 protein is CASSYSTGGNGYTF. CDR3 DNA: TGTGCCAGCAGTTACTCTACAGGGGGAAATGGCTACACCTTC.

This CDR3 is CASSIGPGPYNEQFF. The CDR3 DNA reads as TGTGCCAGTAGTATCGGACCGGGACCCTACAATGAGCAGTTCTTC. V is TRBV19 and J is TRBJ2-1; TRBD1 or TRBD2 may be the D gene (5 bases each). Germline V gives CDR1 LNHDA, CDR2 SQIVND (reference sequence). The CDR3 consists of 15 residues. V was shortened by 3 bases and J by 2 bases, with 11 bases between the two germline ends.

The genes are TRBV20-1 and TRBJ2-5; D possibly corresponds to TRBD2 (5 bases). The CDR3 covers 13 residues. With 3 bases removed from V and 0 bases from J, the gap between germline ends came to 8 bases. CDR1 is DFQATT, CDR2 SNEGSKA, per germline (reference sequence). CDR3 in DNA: TGCAGTGCTAGTAGGACTTACCAAGAGACCCAGTACTTC. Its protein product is CSASRTYQETQYF.